The clone carrying this T cell receptor beta chain appeared many times. Antigen unknown. The data stem from a study of blood T cells in healthy people across ages. Study-wide results and caveats: Unsorted PBMC input precluded a conclusive naive versus antigen-experienced comparison. Donors of long life had a larger count of naive CD4+ cells and greater diversity than aged donors.

Roughly 10 milliliters of peripheral blood were drawn from each donor. A second PCR, run for roughly 7 to 11 cycles, used a sample-barcoded 5' primer plus a J-beta primer mix. TCRdb reprocessed the 5' RACE reads via MiXCR and lists one record per CDR3 protein. The sample gives over 1.5 million distinct CDR3 sequences, 49% of which show up once; roughly 2.1% is in the top ten. Trimming pared 1 base from V and 2 bases from J, leaving 7 bases between. The CDR3 runs to 14 residues. The germline V gene encodes CDR1 SGHTA and CDR2 FQGNSA. The sample was blood. This clonotype originated in a woman aged 40 to 50 in good health. The chain combines TRBV7-2 with TRBJ2-3; tentative D call: TRBD2 (6 bases). CDR3 nucleotide sequence: TGTGCCAGCAGCTTAGGGGGGGACACAGATACGCAGTATTTT. Translation: CASSLGGDTDTQYF.